Each of the 32 T cell receptor beta chains below was sequenced from the same sample in a study of cytomegalovirus exposure and HLA in healthy donors. Repertoires were generated with immunoSEQ multiplex PCR, while TCRdb's copy carries only in-frame clones and drops some. The sample yields some 210,000 clones, approximately 82% seen once. The sequencing sample was made of PBMCs. The receptor source for this set is a young woman in good health and CMV-seronegative.

The V gene is TRBV28, the J gene TRBJ1-4, with D possibly matching TRBD1 (6 bases). Germline V gives CDR1 MDHEN, CDR2 SYDVKM. The CDR3 loop spans 14 amino acids. Deletions cut 8 bases from V and 1 base from J, with 11 bases between. The CDR3 bases are TGTGCCAGCGGGGTACAGGGAACTAATGAAAAACTGTTTTTT. Encoded protein: CASGVQGTNEKLFF. Complete variable domain (other parts from reference TRBV28 and TRBJ1-4): DVKVTQSSRYLVKRTGEKVFLECVQDMDHENMFWYRQDPGLGLRLIYFSYDVKMKEKGDIPEGYSVSREKKERFSLILESASTNQTSMYLCASGVQGTNEKLFFGSGTQLSVL.

The V gene is TRBV13, the J gene TRBJ2-7, with 10 bases lining up with TRBD1. The CDR3 is 14 amino acids. J lost 2 bases, V lost 5 bases, and 3 bases had no gene match. Germline lookup yields CDR1 PRHDT and CDR2 FYEKMQ (reference sequence). The CDR3 nucleotides are TGTGCCAGCAGCCCAGGGACAGGGGCCTACGAGCAGTACTTC. Translation: CASSPGTGAYEQYF.

The chain links TRBV18 to TRBJ2-7; D is possibly TRBD1 or TRBD2 (5 bases each). Germline V lookup: CDR1 KGHSH, CDR2 LQKENI. V lost 6 bases and J lost 4, with 16 bases in between. The CDR3 length is 14 residues. For the CDR3, the DNA is TGTGCCAGCTCTCCAGGGACCCGAATATACGAGCAGTACTTC. Its translation is CASSPGTRIYEQYF.

The J gene is TRBJ2-7, the V gene TRBV29-1; D is undetermined. Trimming removed 7 bases at V and 0 bases at J, with 10 bases between. The CDR3 is 12 amino acids. The germline gives CDR1 SQVTM, CDR2 ANQGSEA. CDR3 sequence: CSAKPSSYEQYF. The CDR3 DNA is TGCAGCGCGAAGCCATCCTCCTACGAGCAGTACTTC.

V gene TRBV6-5 combines with J gene TRBJ1-1; tentatively, D is TRBD1 (5 bases). The germline CDR1 and CDR2 sequences are MNHEY and SVGAGI. CDR3 length: 15 amino acids. V lost 2 bases, J lost 1 base, and 11 bases lay in between. The CDR3 loop reads CASSYEPGWNTEAFF. Written as DNA, the CDR3 is TGTGCCAGCAGTTACGAACCAGGGTGGAACACTGAAGCTTTCTTT.

This clone was seen a few times. The chain is built from TRBV28 and TRBJ1-2; TRBD1 might be the D (5 bases). V was clipped by 5 bases and J by 3 bases, with 16 bases between them. This CDR3 comprises 15 residues. CDR1 MDHEN and CDR2 SYDVKM come from the germline V gene. This chain's CDR3 is CASSGQGGRHYGYTF. The DNA for the CDR3 is TGTGCCAGCAGTGGTCAGGGCGGTCGGCACTATGGCTACACCTTC.

The chain recombines TRBV5-6 with TRBJ2-3; the D is unclear. Trimming removed 2 bases from V and 0 bases from J, with 7 bases in between. Looked up from germline, CDR1 is SGHDT and CDR2 is YYEEEE. This CDR3 is 14 amino acids long. The CDR3 sequence: CASSFGSSTDTQYF. In nucleotides, the CDR3 is TGTGCCAGCAGCTTTGGGTCTAGCACAGATACGCAGTATTTT.

The rearrangement uses TRBV15 and TRBJ1-2; TRBD1 might be the D (5 bases). There are 16 residues in the CDR3. CDR1 and CDR2 (germline): LNHNV, YYDKDF (reference sequence). Between the trimmed V and J ends, which lost 0 bases and 6 bases, there was a span of 17 bases. CDR3 DNA sequence: TGTGCCACCAGCAGAGATTATGGGACGAACCAAAATGGCTACACCTTC. Amino acids: CATSRDYGTNQNGYTF.

CDR3 loop: CASSTGLAGGTYNEQFF. The CDR3 nucleotides read TGCGCCAGCAGCACGGGACTAGCGGGAGGGACATACAATGAGCAGTTCTTC. The chain joins TRBV5-1 to TRBJ2-1; 16 bases are a match to TRBD2. CDR3 length: 17 amino acids. V shed 4 bases, J shed 4 bases, and the junction held 5 bases outside the gene matches. Germline values: CDR1 SGHRS, CDR2 YFSETQ.

In this sample, this clone turned up a few times. The chain uses TRBV2 and TRBJ2-5, with TRBD2 matching over 8 bases. Trimming removed 6 bases from V and 1 base from J; junction bases left unmatched: 4. The CDR3 covers 14 residues. In germline, CDR1 is SNHLY, CDR2 FYNNEI. CDR3 protein: CASSGGAFQETQYF. DNA for the CDR3: TGTGCCAGCAGCGGGGGGGCCTTCCAAGAGACCCAGTACTTC. The full variable domain, in which reference TRBV2 and TRBJ2-5 provide the parts outside the CDR3, is EPEVTQTPSHQVTQMGQEVILRCVPISNHLYFYWYRQILGQKVEFLVSFYNNEISEKSEIFDDQFSVERPDGSNFTLKIRSTKLEDSAMYFCASSGGAFQETQYFGPGTRLLVL.

The rearrangement links TRBV13 to TRBJ2-7, with 12 bases that match TRBD1. CDR3 length: 16 amino acids. From germline, CDR1 is PRHDT and CDR2 FYEKMQ (reference sequence). V was clipped by 5 bases and J by 5 bases; unmatched bases: 10. CDR3 coding DNA: TGTGCCAGCAGCGCTCTCATGGGACAGGGGGCTCACGAGCAGTACTTC. Translated, it gives CASSALMGQGAHEQYF.

The chain has TRBV6-5 and TRBJ2-7; TRBD1 matches at 7 bases. Unmatched junction bases numbered 5, after V lost 5 bases and J lost 7 bases. This CDR3 has 12 amino acids. Germline loops: CDR1 MNHEY, CDR2 SVGAGI. CDR3 region: CASSNRGWEQYF. The CDR3 coding sequence is TGTGCCAGCAGTAACAGGGGTTGGGAGCAGTACTTC.

This clone was counted a single time. V gene TRBV7-8 combines with J gene TRBJ2-3; tentative D call: TRBD2 (5 bases). V was pared by 1 base and J by 2 bases, with 10 bases between. Germline CDR1 and CDR2: SGHVS and FQNEAQ. CDR3 length: 15 residues. Here the CDR3 reads CASSLGRVYTDTQYF. The CDR3 region has the DNA TGTGCCAGCAGCTTAGGGCGGGTTTACACAGATACGCAGTATTTT.

The chain joins TRBV18 to TRBJ2-7; D is undetermined. Germline CDR1 reads KGHSH; CDR2 reads LQKENI. This CDR3 has 13 residues. Trimming pared 3 bases from V and 3 bases from J, leaving 9 bases between. The CDR3 bases are TGTGCCAGCTCACCCGGACGGAACTACGAGCAGTACTTC. It is translated as CASSPGRNYEQYF.

The CDR3 coding sequence is TGTGCCAGCAGGCGGACAGGGGGCCGCGAGCAGTACTTC. Translating gives CASRRTGGREQYF. The V call is TRBV28, the J call TRBJ2-7, with 11 bases identical to TRBD1. Germline values: CDR1 MDHEN, CDR2 SYDVKM. The CDR3 is made up of 13 amino acids. Trimming took 6 bases from V and 6 from J; bases not matched to a gene: 4.

The chain is built from TRBV5-1 and TRBJ1-2; TRBD1 agrees at 7 bases. V dropped 0 bases and J dropped 4; count of bases not matched to a gene: 6. This CDR3 contains 15 residues. Germline lookup yields CDR1 SGHRS and CDR2 YFSETQ. CDR3 residues: CASSLEGGAFYGYTF. The CDR3 DNA follows: TGCGCCAGCAGCTTGGAAGGGGGCGCATTCTATGGCTACACCTTC.

On this clone: Since a much larger clone is just one base distant, this may be a read error. The chain has TRBV30 and TRBJ1-4; D is uncertain. Germline V gene lookup returns CDR1 GTSNPN and CDR2 SVGIG (reference sequence). The V end lost 1 base, the J end lost 7 bases, and 4 bases lay between the germline ends. The CDR3 consists of 11 residues. CDR3: CAWSEGEKLFF. The CDR3 DNA sequence: TGTGCCTGGAGTGAGGGTGAAAAACTGTTTTTT.

At least ten counts were recorded for this clone. Other DNA sequences within the sample encode an identical CDR3. The rearrangement joins TRBV5-1 to TRBJ2-1; a possible D gene is TRBD2 (6 bases). This CDR3 has 14 residues. Trimming took 4 bases from V and 4 from J, leaving 12 bases between them. Germline V lookup: CDR1 SGHRS, CDR2 YFSETQ. This chain's CDR3 is CASSPGTVYNEQFF. CDR3 bases: TGCGCCAGCAGCCCGGGGACTGTATACAATGAGCAGTTCTTC.

CDR3 nucleotides: TGCGCCAGCAGCTTTAGCGGGAGCACGTACAATGAGCAGTTCTTC. Its protein product is CASSFSGSTYNEQFF. The V call is TRBV5-1, the J call TRBJ2-1; 9 bases align to TRBD2. Germline V gene lookup returns CDR1 SGHRS and CDR2 YFSETQ. This CDR3 has 15 residues. V trimming: 2 bases; J trimming: 4 bases; junction bases outside the gene matches: 4.

J is TRBJ2-3 and V is TRBV27; tentative D call: TRBD2 (6 bases). CDR1 and CDR2 (germline): MNHEY, SMNVEV (reference sequence). This CDR3 is built from 15 residues. V was shortened by 6 bases and J by 5 bases, with 18 bases between the two germline ends. CDR3 region: CASRKSSAGRDTQYF. The CDR3 DNA reads TGTGCCAGCAGGAAATCTAGCGCGGGGAGAGATACGCAGTATTTT.

V usage is TRBV7-9 and J usage is TRBJ2-2; 8 bases agree with TRBD2. The ends lost 6 bases at V and 4 bases at J; junction bases unmatched: 10. This CDR3 is 16 amino acids long. CDR1 is SEHNR and CDR2 is FQNEAQ in the germline V gene (reference sequence). For the CDR3, the DNA is TGTGCCAGCAGAGACCCCGGGAGGGGCGGCACCGGGGAGCTGTTTTTT. Translated: CASRDPGRGGTGELFF.

The chain carries TRBV6-5 and TRBJ2-2; 8 bases are a match to TRBD1. CDR1 is MNHEY, CDR2 SVGAGI, per germline. This CDR3 contains 14 residues. With V trimmed by 4 bases and J by 6 bases, 4 bases remained unmatched. The CDR3 region has the DNA TGTGCCAGCAGTTTGGACAGGGTCCCCGGGGAGCTGTTTTTT. Its translation is CASSLDRVPGELFF.

V is TRBV28 and J is TRBJ1-6; 7 bases map to TRBD1. CDR1 MDHEN and CDR2 SYDVKM come from the germline V gene. Unmatched junction bases numbered 7, after V lost 5 bases and J lost 6 bases. CDR3 length equals 15 residues. CDR3 in amino acids: CASSPRTGSNSPLHF. In DNA form, the CDR3 reads TGTGCCAGCAGTCCCCGGACAGGCAGTAATTCACCCCTCCACTTT.

The V call is TRBV19, the J call TRBJ2-5; the match to TRBD2 covers 7 bases. This CDR3 region has 16 residues. V lost 0 bases and J lost 1; bases outside the gene matches: 5. Germline V gives CDR1 LNHDA, CDR2 SQIVND (reference sequence). Here the CDR3 DNA reads TGTGCCAGTAGTATAGAAGGGCGGGGGAGCCAAGAGACCCAGTACTTC. Amino acids: CASSIEGRGSQETQYF.

The gene calls are TRBV27 and TRBJ2-2, with 9 bases identical to TRBD2. J lost 5 bases, V lost 4 bases, and 8 bases had no gene match. Germline lookup yields CDR1 MNHEY and CDR2 SMNVEV (reference sequence). The CDR3 has 16 amino acids. The CDR3, as DNA: TGTGCCAGCAGTTCCCCTGGCGGGAGGGGAACCGGGGAGCTGTTTTTT. Protein: CASSSPGGRGTGELFF.

This sequence joins TRBV28 and TRBJ1-2, with D possibly matching TRBD1 (5 bases). CDR1 is MDHEN and CDR2 is SYDVKM in the germline V gene. V was pared by 2 bases and J by 3 bases, with 13 bases between. The CDR3 consists of 15 residues. This CDR3 reads CASSLGTDGDYGYTF. CDR3 coding DNA: TGTGCCAGCAGTTTAGGGACCGACGGAGACTATGGCTACACCTTC.

This chain connects TRBV29-1 to TRBJ1-1; D is unresolved. Germline V gene data show CDR1 as SQVTM and CDR2 as ANQGSEA. Trimming removed 3 bases from V and 8 bases from J, with 10 bases in between. This CDR3 region has 11 residues. CDR3 loop: CSVDPSNEAFF. For the CDR3, the DNA is TGCAGCGTTGACCCTTCCAACGAAGCTTTCTTT.

This chain uses TRBV5-1 with TRBJ1-1; D remains ambiguous. The CDR3 is made up of 13 amino acids. CDR1 SGHRS and CDR2 YFSETQ come from the germline V gene. V was pared by 7 bases and J by 4 bases, with 14 bases between. The CDR3 region is CASGLDRGTEAFF. DNA for the CDR3: TGCGCCAGCGGGTTAGACCGGGGCACTGAAGCTTTCTTT.

This rearrangement joins TRBV30 to TRBJ2-1; TRBD2 aligns across 12 bases. CDR3 size: 15 residues. The V gene end was trimmed by 1 base and the J gene end by 4 bases; junction bases not matched to a gene: 2. CDR1 is GTSNPN and CDR2 is SVGIG in the germline V gene (reference sequence). This CDR3 reads CAWSDLAGGYNEQFF. DNA for the CDR3: TGTGCCTGGAGTGACCTAGCGGGAGGGTACAATGAGCAGTTCTTC.

This sequence joins TRBV28 and TRBJ2-7; 10 bases are a match to TRBD1. CDR1 is MDHEN, CDR2 SYDVKM, per germline. The V gene end was trimmed by 6 bases and the J gene end by 2 bases; junction bases not matched to a gene: 7. The CDR3 consists of 15 residues. CDR3 DNA sequence: TGTGCCAGCAGAATGGACAGGGGGGGCCCCTACGAGCAGTACTTC. Amino acid sequence: CASRMDRGGPYEQYF. The variable domain in full, completed from reference TRBV28 and TRBJ2-7, reads DVKVTQSSRYLVKRTGEKVFLECVQDMDHENMFWYRQDPGLGLRLIYFSYDVKMKEKGDIPEGYSVSREKKERFSLILESASTNQTSMYLCASRMDRGGPYEQYFGPGTRLTVT.

V usage is TRBV2 and J usage is TRBJ1-5; TRBD1 matches 9 bases. Trimming took 3 bases from V and 6 from J; bases not matched to a gene: 6. Germline CDR1 reads SNHLY; CDR2 reads FYNNEI. This CDR3 region has 15 residues. The CDR3 nucleotides are TGTGCCAGCAGTGAGTGGACAGGGGTGGGTCAGCCCCAGCATTTT. It yields the protein CASSEWTGVGQPQHF. Drawing the rest from reference TRBV2 and TRBJ1-5, the complete variable domain is EPEVTQTPSHQVTQMGQEVILRCVPISNHLYFYWYRQILGQKVEFLVSFYNNEISEKSEIFDDQFSVERPDGSNFTLKIRSTKLEDSAMYFCASSEWTGVGQPQHFGDGTRLSIL.

The gene calls are TRBV6-5 and TRBJ2-7; D is ambiguous. The CDR3 loop spans 15 amino acids. Germline lookup yields CDR1 MNHEY and CDR2 SVGAGI. V was clipped by 0 bases and J by 0 bases, with 9 bases between them. CDR3 nucleotide sequence: TGTGCCAGCAGTTACTCACCAGCCACCTCCTACGAGCAGTACTTC. Its translation: CASSYSPATSYEQYF.